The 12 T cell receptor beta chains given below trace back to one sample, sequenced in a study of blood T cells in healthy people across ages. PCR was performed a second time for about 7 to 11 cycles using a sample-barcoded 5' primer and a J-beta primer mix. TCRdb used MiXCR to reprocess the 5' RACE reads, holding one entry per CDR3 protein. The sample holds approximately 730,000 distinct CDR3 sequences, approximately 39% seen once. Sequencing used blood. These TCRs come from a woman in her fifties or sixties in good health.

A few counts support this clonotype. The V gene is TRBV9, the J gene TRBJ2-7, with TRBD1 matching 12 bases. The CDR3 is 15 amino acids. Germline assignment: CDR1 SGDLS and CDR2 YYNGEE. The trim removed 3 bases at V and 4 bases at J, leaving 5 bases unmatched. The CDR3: CASSAPGQGAYEQYF. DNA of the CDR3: TGTGCCAGCAGCGCGCCGGGACAGGGGGCTTACGAGCAGTACTTC. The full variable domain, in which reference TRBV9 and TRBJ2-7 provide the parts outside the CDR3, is DSGVTQTPKHLITATGQRVTLRCSPRSGDLSVYWYQQSLDQGLQFLIQYYNGEERAKGNILERFSAQQFPDLHSELNLSSLELGDSALYFCASSAPGQGAYEQYFGPGTRLTVT.

CDR3 sequence (DNA): TGTGCCAGCAGTTACATCGAGGTGGGCAATCAGCCCCAGCATTTT. Protein product: CASSYIEVGNQPQHF. This sequence joins TRBV6-2 or TRBV6-3 and TRBJ1-5; no clear D gene. V dropped 2 bases and J dropped 2 bases, with 10 bases sitting between them. CDR3 length: 15 residues. CDR1 is MNHEY and CDR2 is SVGEGT in the germline V gene.

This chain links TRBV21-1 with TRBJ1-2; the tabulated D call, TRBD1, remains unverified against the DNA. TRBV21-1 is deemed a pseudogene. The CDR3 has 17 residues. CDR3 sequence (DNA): TGTGCCAGCACCCCAGGCCGGGCAGGAACGGATAACTATGGCTACACCTTC. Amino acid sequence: CASTPGRAGTDNYGYTF.

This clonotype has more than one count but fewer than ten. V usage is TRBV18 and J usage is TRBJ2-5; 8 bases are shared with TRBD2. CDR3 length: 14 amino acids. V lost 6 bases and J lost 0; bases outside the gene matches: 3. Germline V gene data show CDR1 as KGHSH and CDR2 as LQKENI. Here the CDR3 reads CASSERENQETQYF. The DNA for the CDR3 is TGTGCCAGCTCCGAGCGGGAGAACCAAGAGACCCAGTACTTC.

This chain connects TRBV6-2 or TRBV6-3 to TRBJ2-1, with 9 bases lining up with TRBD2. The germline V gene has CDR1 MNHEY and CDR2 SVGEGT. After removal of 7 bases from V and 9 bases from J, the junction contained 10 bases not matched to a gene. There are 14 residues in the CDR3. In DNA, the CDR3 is TGTGCCAGCAAGCACAATAGCGGGAGCAGTGAGCAGTTCTTC. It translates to CASKHNSGSSEQFF.

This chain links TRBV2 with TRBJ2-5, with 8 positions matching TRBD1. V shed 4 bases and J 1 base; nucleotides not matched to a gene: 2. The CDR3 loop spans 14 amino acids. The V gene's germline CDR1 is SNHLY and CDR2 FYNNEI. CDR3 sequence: CASSVQGAQETQYF. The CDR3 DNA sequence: TGTGCCAGCAGTGTTCAGGGGGCCCAAGAGACCCAGTACTTC. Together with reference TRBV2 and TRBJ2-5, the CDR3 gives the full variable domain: EPEVTQTPSHQVTQMGQEVILRCVPISNHLYFYWYRQILGQKVEFLVSFYNNEISEKSEIFDDQFSVERPDGSNFTLKIRSTKLEDSAMYFCASSVQGAQETQYFGPGTRLLVL.

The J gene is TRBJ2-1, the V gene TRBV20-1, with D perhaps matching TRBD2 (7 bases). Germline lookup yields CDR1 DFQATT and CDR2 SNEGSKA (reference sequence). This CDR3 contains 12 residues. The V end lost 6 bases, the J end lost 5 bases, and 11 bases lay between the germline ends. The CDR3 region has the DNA TGCAGTGCAGGGGGGGGCAACAATGAGCAGTTCTTC. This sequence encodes CSAGGGNNEQFF.

The CDR3 coding sequence is TGCGCCAGCACCCCTCTAGCGGGGGTTGACAATGAGCAGTTCTTC. As protein: CASTPLAGVDNEQFF. J is TRBJ2-1 and V is TRBV5-1, with TRBD2 identical over 10 bases. V lost 6 bases and J lost 5; bases outside the gene matches: 8. The CDR3 spans 15 residues. Per germline, CDR1 SGHRS and CDR2 YFSETQ.

The CDR3 nucleotides read TGCGCCAGCAGCTTGACCGGGACAGGGGACAGGAGTGGCTACACCTTC. Its protein product is CASSLTGTGDRSGYTF. The V call is TRBV5-1, the J call TRBJ1-2; 10 bases agree with TRBD1. The germline CDR1 and CDR2 sequences are SGHRS and YFSETQ. CDR3 length: 16 residues. V was pared by 1 base and J by 7 bases, with 10 bases of the junction left unmatched.

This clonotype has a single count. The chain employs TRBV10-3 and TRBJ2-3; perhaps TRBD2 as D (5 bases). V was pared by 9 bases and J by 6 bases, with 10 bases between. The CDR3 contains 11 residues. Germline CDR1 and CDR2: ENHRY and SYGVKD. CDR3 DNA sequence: TGTGCCATGGGGATAGCGGATACGCAGTATTTT. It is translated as CAMGIADTQYF.

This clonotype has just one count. For the CDR3, the DNA is TGTGCCATCAATTGCGGGGGGGCCGGAGATACGCAGTATTTT. It is translated as CAINCGGAGDTQYF. The chain links TRBV12-3 or TRBV12-4 to TRBJ2-3; 9 nucleotides agree with TRBD2. This CDR3 spans 14 amino acids. Trimming removed 10 bases from V and 5 bases from J; junction bases left unmatched: 10.

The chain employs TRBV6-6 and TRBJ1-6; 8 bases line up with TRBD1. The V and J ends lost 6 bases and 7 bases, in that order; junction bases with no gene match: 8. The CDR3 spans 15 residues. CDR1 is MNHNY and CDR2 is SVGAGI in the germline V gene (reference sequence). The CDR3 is CASSRGQASNSPLHF. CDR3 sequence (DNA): TGTGCCAGCAGCCGGGGACAGGCCTCAAATTCACCCCTCCACTTT.